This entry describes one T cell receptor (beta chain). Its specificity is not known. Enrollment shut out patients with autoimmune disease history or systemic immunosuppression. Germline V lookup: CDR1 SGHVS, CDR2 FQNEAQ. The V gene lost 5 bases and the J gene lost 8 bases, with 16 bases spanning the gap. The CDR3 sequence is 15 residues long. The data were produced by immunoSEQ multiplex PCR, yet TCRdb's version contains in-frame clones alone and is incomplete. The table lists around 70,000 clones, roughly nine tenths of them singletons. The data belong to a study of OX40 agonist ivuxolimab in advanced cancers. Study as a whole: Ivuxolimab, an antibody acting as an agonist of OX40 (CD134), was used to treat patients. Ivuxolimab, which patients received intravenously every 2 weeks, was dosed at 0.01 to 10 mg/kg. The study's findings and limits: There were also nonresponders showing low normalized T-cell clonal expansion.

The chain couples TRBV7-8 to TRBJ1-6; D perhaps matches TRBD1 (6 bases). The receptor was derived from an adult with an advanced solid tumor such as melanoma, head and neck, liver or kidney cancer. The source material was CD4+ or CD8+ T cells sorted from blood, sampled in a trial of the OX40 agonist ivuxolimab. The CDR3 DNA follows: TGTGCCAGCAGCACACAGGGACCTAGGGATTCACCCCTCCACTTT. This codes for CASSTQGPRDSPLHF.